A selection of T cell receptor beta chains follows, all from one sample in a study of T cells in Graves' hyperthyroidism and ophthalmopathy. One entry per CDR3 protein results from TCRdb running MiXCR on the multiplex PCR reads. The data show nearly 600,000 distinct CDR3 sequences, more than 11% seen once. Sequencing used blood. The origin of the receptors is a woman in her twenties or thirties with Graves' hyperthyroidism that later progressed to Graves' ophthalmopathy. CDR3s include the opening cysteine and the closing phenylalanine or tryptophan. Each record gives: V gene, CDR3 length, J gene, CDR3 protein.

v_call: TRBV7-9; cdr3_length: 17; j_call: TRBJ2-2; cdr3_aa: CASSKTGTSGSAGELFF
v_call: TRBV6-4; cdr3_length: 20; j_call: TRBJ2-1; cdr3_aa: CASSDRLAGGPESSYNEQFF
v_call: TRBV5-5; cdr3_length: 18; j_call: TRBJ1-6; cdr3_aa: CASSSNPDSPHHNSPLHF
v_call: TRBV7-3; cdr3_length: 16; j_call: TRBJ2-2; cdr3_aa: CASSEPTDKGTGELFF
v_call: TRBV28; cdr3_length: 17; j_call: TRBJ2-1; cdr3_aa: CASSSPSGRSVHNEQFF
v_call: TRBV19; cdr3_length: 13; j_call: TRBJ2-1; cdr3_aa: CASSINSVDEQFF
v_call: TRBV2; cdr3_length: 13; j_call: TRBJ2-5; cdr3_aa: CASSEDLQETQYF
v_call: TRBV28; cdr3_length: 14; j_call: TRBJ1-1; cdr3_aa: CASSPSRGRAEAFF
v_call: TRBV5-1; cdr3_length: 16; j_call: TRBJ1-1; cdr3_aa: CASSLDRAWGNTEAFF
v_call: TRBV7-9; cdr3_length: 10; j_call: TRBJ2-7; cdr3_aa: CASGTGEQYF
v_call: TRBV20-1; cdr3_length: 15; j_call: TRBJ2-1; cdr3_aa: CSASSTTGGRDEQFF
v_call: TRBV12-5; cdr3_length: 14; j_call: TRBJ2-3; cdr3_aa: CASGLVGVEDTQYF
v_call: TRBV25-1; cdr3_length: 16; j_call: TRBJ1-6; cdr3_aa: CASSDGGLAGYSPLHF
v_call: TRBV28; cdr3_length: 14; j_call: TRBJ1-2; cdr3_aa: CASSSPGTGFGYTF
v_call: TRBV18; cdr3_length: 15; j_call: TRBJ1-6; cdr3_aa: CASSPPNGWDSPLHF
v_call: TRBV10-3; cdr3_length: 13; j_call: TRBJ1-1; cdr3_aa: CAIGQGANTEAFF
v_call: TRBV28; cdr3_length: 15; j_call: TRBJ1-6; cdr3_aa: CASSGGDLSNSPLHF
v_call: TRBV5-1; cdr3_length: 14; j_call: TRBJ1-1; cdr3_aa: CASSRQGEDTEAFF
v_call: TRBV27; cdr3_length: 14; j_call: TRBJ2-5; cdr3_aa: CASSLKLAGETQYF
v_call: TRBV28; cdr3_length: 17; j_call: TRBJ2-7; cdr3_aa: CASSTIGEGRNSYEQYF
v_call: TRBV11-2; cdr3_length: 14; j_call: TRBJ1-2; cdr3_aa: CASSLEPTSYGYTF
v_call: TRBV4-1; cdr3_length: 14; j_call: TRBJ1-3; cdr3_aa: CASSQVPSGNTIYF
v_call: TRBV4-2; cdr3_length: 14; j_call: TRBJ2-7; cdr3_aa: CASSGGAGHYEQYF
v_call: TRBV3-1; cdr3_length: 13; j_call: TRBJ2-5; cdr3_aa: CASSQGPSRTQYF
v_call: TRBV19; cdr3_length: 17; j_call: TRBJ2-7; cdr3_aa: CASARDHNTKNPYEQYF
v_call: TRBV29-1; cdr3_length: 12; j_call: TRBJ1-2; cdr3_aa: CSVASGQGAPTF
v_call: TRBV11-2; cdr3_length: 14; j_call: TRBJ2-3; cdr3_aa: CASSPEGQRDTQYF
v_call: TRBV24-1; cdr3_length: 15; j_call: TRBJ2-3; cdr3_aa: CATSESRRDTDTQYF
v_call: TRBV28; cdr3_length: 14; j_call: TRBJ2-1; cdr3_aa: CASRSGQPYNEQFF
v_call: TRBV11-2; cdr3_length: 15; j_call: TRBJ2-2; cdr3_aa: CASNLGLAGGGELFF
v_call: TRBV6-1; cdr3_length: 16; j_call: TRBJ2-1; cdr3_aa: CASNILALSSYNEQFF
v_call: TRBV20-1; cdr3_length: 15; j_call: TRBJ2-5; cdr3_aa: CSAIQAEGGGMAQYF
v_call: TRBV27; cdr3_length: 13; j_call: TRBJ2-2; cdr3_aa: CASTISGTGELFF
v_call: TRBV24-1; cdr3_length: 13; j_call: TRBJ1-1; cdr3_aa: CATSDYTNTEAFF
v_call: TRBV20-1; cdr3_length: 11; j_call: TRBJ2-7; cdr3_aa: CSARDEYEQYF
v_call: TRBV3-1; cdr3_length: 15; j_call: TRBJ1-5; cdr3_aa: CASSAGTGETQPQHF